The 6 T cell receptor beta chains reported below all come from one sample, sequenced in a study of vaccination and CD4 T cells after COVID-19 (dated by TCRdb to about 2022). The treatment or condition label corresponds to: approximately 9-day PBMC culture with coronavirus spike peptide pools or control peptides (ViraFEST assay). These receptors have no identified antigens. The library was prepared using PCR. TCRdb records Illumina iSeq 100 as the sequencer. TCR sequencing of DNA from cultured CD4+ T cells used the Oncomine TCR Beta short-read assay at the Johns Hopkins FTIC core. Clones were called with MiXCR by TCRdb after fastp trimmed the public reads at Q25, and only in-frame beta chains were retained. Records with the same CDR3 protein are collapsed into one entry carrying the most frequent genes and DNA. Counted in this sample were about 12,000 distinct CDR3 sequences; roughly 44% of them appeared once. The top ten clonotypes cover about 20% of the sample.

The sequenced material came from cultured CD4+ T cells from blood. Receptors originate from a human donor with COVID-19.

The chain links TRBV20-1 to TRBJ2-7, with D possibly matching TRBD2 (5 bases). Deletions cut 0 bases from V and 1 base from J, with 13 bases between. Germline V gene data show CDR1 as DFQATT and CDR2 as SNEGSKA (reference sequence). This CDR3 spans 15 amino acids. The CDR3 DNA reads TGCAGTGCTAGAGATTTCGAGGGCCAATCCTACGAGCAGTACTTC. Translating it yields CSARDFEGQSYEQYF.

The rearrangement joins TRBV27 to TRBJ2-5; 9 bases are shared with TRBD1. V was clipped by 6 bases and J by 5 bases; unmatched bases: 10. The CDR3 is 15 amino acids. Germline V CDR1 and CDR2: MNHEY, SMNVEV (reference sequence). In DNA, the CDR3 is TGTGCCAGCAGGGGGACAGGGTGGGGAGAGGAGACCCAGTACTTC. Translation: CASRGTGWGEETQYF.

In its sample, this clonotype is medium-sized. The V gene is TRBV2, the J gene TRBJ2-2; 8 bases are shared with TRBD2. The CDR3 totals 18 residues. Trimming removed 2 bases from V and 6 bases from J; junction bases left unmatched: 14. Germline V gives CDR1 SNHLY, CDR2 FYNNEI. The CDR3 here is CASSETRVAGGAAGELFF. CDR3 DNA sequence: TGTGCCAGCAGTGAAACTCGAGTCGCGGGGGGCGCAGCCGGGGAGCTGTTTTTT.

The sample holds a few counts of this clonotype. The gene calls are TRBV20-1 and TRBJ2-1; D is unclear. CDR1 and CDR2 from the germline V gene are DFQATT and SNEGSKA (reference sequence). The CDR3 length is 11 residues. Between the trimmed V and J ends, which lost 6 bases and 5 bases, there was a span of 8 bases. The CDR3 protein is CSAGPNNEQFF. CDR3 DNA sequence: TGCAGTGCCGGCCCTAACAATGAGCAGTTCTTC.

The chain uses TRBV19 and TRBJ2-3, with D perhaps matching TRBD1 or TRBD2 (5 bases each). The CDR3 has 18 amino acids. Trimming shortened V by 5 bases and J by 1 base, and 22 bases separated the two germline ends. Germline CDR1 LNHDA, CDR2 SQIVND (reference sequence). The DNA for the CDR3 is TGTGCCAGTAGTGTGCAGGGTTCCACACGGGGAGGCACAGATACGCAGTATTTT. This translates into CASSVQGSTRGGTDTQYF.

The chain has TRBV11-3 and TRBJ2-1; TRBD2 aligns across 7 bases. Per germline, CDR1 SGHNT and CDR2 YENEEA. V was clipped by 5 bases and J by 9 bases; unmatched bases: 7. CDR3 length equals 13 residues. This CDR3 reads CASSEAGVGEQFF. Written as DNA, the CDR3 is TGTGCCAGCAGCGAGGCGGGGGTTGGTGAGCAGTTCTTC.